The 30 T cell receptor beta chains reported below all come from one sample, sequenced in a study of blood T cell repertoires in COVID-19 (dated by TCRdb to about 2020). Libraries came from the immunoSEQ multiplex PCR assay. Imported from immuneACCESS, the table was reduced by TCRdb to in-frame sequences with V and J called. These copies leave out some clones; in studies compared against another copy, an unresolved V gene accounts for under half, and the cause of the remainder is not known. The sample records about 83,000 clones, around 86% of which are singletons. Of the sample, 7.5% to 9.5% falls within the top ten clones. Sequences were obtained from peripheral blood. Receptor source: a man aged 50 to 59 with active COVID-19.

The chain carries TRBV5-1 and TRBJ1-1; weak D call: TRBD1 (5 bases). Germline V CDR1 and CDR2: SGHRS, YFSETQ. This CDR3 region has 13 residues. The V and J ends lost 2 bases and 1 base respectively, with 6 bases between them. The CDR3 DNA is TGCGCCAGCAGCTTTACAGGGAACACTGAAGCTTTCTTT. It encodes CASSFTGNTEAFF.

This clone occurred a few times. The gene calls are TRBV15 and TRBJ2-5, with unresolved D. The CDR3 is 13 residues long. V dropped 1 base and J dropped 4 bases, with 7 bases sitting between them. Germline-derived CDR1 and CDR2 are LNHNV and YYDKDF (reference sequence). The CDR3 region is CATSRAPRETQYF. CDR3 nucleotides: TGTGCCACCAGCAGAGCCCCGAGAGAGACCCAGTACTTC.

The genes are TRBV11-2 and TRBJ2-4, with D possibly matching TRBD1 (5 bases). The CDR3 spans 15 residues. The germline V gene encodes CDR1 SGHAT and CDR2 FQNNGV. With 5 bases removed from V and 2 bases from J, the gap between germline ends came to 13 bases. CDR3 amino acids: CASSLGQSPKNIQYF. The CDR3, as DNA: TGTGCCAGCAGCCTGGGGCAGAGTCCCAAAAACATTCAGTACTTC.

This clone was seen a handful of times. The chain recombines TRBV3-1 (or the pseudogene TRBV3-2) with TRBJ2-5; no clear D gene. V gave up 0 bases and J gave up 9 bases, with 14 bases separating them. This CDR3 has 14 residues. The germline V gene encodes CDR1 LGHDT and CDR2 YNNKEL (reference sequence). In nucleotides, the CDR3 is TGTGCCAGCAGCCAAGATAACAGCCCAAGAGCCCAGTACTTC. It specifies CASSQDNSPRAQYF.

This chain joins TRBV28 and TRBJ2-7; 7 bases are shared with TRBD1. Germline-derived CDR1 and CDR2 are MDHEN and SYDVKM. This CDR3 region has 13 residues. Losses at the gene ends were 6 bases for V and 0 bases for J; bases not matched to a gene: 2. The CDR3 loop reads CASRRDSSYEQYF. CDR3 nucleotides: TGTGCCAGCAGGAGGGACAGCTCCTACGAGCAGTACTTC.

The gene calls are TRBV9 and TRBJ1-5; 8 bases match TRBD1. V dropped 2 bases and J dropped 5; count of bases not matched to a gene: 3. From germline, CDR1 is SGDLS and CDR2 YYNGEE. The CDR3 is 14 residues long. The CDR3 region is CASSVTGVDQPQHF. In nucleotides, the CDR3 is TGTGCCAGCAGCGTGACAGGGGTAGATCAGCCCCAGCATTTT.

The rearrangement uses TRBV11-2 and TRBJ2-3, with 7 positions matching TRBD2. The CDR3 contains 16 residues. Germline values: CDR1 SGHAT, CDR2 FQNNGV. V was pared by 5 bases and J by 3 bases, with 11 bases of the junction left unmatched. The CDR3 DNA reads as TGTGCCAGCAGCCTCGTACCGGGACTAATTACAGATACGCAGTATTTT. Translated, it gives CASSLVPGLITDTQYF.

The CDR3 DNA reads TGTGCCAGTAGTATAGCGCGACCTCCCGAGGATGGCTACACCTTC. Translated: CASSIARPPEDGYTF. V is TRBV19 and J is TRBJ1-2; no clear D gene. Germline values: CDR1 LNHDA, CDR2 SQIVND (reference sequence). The ends were cut back, 1 base at V and 6 bases at J, with 15 bases in the middle. The CDR3 is 15 amino acids.

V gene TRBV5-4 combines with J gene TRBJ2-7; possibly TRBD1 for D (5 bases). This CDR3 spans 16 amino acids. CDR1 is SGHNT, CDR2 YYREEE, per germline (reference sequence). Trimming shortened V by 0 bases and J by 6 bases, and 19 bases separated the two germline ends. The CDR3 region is CASSLEVIYRPFEQYF. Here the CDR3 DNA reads TGTGCCAGCAGCTTGGAGGTCATTTACAGGCCATTCGAGCAGTACTTC.

The CDR3 protein is CATRISGGGGETQYF. CDR3 nucleotides: TGTGCCACCCGTATATCAGGGGGTGGAGGGGAGACCCAGTACTTC. This chain connects TRBV15 to TRBJ2-5, with D maybe TRBD1 (7 bases). The length of the CDR3 is 15 residues. The germline CDR1 and CDR2 sequences are LNHNV and YYDKDF (reference sequence). V was cut by 8 bases and J by 5 bases, with 21 bases left in between.

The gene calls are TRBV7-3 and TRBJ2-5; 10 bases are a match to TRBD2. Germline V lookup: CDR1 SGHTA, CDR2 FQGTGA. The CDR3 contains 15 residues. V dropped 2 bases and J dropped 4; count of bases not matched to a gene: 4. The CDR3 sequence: CASSLSSGSGETQYF. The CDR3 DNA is TGTGCCAGCAGCTTATCTAGCGGGAGCGGAGAGACCCAGTACTTC.

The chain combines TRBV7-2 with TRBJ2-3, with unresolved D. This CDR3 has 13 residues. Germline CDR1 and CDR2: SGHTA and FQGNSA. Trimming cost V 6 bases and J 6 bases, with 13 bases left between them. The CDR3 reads CASSTSHWDTQYF. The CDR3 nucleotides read TGTGCCAGCAGTACCTCTCACTGGGATACGCAGTATTTT.

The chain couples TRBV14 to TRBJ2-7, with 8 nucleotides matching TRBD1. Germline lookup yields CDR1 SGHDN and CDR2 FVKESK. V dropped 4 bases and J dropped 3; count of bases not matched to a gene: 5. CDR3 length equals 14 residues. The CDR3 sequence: CASSRGQGFYEQYF. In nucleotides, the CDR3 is TGTGCCAGCAGCCGAGGACAGGGATTCTACGAGCAGTACTTC.

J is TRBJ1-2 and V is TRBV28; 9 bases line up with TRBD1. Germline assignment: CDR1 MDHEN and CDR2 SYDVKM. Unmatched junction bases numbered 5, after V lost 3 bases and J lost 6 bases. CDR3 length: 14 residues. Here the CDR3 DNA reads TGTGCCAGCAGTTTGTGGGGGGACAGGGATGGCTACACCTTC. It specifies CASSLWGDRDGYTF.

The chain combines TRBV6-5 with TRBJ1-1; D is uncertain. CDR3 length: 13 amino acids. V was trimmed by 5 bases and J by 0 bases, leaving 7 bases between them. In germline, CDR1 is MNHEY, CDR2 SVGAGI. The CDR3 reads CASSRGLNTEAFF. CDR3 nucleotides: TGTGCCAGCAGTCGCGGGCTGAACACTGAAGCTTTCTTT.

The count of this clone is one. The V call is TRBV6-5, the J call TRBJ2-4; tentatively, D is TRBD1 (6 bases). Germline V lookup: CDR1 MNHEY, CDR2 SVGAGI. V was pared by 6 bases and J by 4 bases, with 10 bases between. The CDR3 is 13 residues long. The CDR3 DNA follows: TGTGCCAGCAGCGGACAGCCGAAAAACATTCAGTACTTC. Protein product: CASSGQPKNIQYF.

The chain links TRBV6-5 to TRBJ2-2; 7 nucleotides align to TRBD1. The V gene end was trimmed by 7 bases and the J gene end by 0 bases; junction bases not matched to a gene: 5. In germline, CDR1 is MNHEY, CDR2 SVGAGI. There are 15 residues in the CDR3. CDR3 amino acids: CASTFDRANTGELFF. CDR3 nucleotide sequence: TGTGCCAGCACCTTCGACAGGGCGAACACCGGGGAGCTGTTTTTT.

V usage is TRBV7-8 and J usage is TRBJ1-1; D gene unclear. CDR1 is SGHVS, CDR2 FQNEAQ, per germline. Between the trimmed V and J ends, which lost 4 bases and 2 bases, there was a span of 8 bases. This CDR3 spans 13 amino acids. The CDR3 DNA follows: TGTGCCAGCAGCTATGGCCGTAACACTGAAGCTTTCTTT. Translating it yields CASSYGRNTEAFF.

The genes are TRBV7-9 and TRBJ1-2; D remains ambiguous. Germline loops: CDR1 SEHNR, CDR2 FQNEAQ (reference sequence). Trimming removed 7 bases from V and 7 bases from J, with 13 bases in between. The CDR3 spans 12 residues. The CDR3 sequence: CASTSEVGGYTF. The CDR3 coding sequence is TGTGCCAGCACCTCCGAGGTGGGTGGCTACACCTTC.

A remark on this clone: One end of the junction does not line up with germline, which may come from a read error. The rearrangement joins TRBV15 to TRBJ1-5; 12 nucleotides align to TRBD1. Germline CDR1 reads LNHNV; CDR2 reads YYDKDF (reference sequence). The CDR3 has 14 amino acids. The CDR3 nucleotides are TGTGCCACCAGCGGGACAGGGGGCAACCAGCCCCAGCATTTT. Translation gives CATSGTGGNQPQHF.

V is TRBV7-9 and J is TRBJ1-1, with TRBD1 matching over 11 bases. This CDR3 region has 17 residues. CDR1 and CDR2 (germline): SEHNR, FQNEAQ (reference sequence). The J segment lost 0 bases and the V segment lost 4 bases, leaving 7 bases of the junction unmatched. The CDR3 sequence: CASSSGQGARLNTEAFF. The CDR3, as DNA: TGTGCCAGCAGCTCCGGACAGGGGGCTCGGTTGAACACTGAAGCTTTCTTT.

CDR3 nucleotide sequence: TGTGCCAGCAGGTCCAGGGGTGGGGGATACTATGGCTACACCTTC. This translates into CASRSRGGGYYGYTF. The chain employs TRBV28 and TRBJ1-2; D is possibly TRBD1 (6 bases). The CDR3 has 15 residues. In germline, CDR1 is MDHEN, CDR2 SYDVKM. V was pared by 6 bases and J by 3 bases, with 17 bases between.

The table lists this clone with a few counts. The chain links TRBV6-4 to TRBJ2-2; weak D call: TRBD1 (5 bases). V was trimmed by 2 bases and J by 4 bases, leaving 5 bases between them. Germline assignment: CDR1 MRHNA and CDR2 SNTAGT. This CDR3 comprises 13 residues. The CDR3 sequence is CASSDRGTGELFF. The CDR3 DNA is TGTGCCAGCAGTGACAGGGGCACCGGGGAGCTGTTTTTT.

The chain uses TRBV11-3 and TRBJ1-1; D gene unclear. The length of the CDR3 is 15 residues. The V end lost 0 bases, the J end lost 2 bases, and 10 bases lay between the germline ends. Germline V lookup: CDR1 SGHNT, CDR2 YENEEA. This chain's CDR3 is CASSLDHTVNTEAFF. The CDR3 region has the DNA TGTGCCAGCAGCTTAGATCACACCGTTAACACTGAAGCTTTCTTT.

The chain's CDR3 is CASSLYRAPNTGELFF. The CDR3 DNA is TGTGCCAGCAGCCTCTACAGGGCCCCTAACACCGGGGAGCTGTTTTTT. This chain connects TRBV7-8 to TRBJ2-2; tentatively, D is TRBD1 (6 bases). Germline V lookup: CDR1 SGHVS, CDR2 FQNEAQ. The ends were cut back, 5 bases at V and 2 bases at J, with 15 bases in the middle. The CDR3 extends over 16 amino acids.

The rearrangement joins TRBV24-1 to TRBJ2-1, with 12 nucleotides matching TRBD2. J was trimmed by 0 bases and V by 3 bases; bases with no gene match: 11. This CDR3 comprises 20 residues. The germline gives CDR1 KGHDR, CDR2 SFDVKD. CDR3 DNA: TGTGCCACCAGTGATCCCCTCCCTAGCGGGGGGGCCGTCTCCTACAATGAGCAGTTCTTC. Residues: CATSDPLPSGGAVSYNEQFF.

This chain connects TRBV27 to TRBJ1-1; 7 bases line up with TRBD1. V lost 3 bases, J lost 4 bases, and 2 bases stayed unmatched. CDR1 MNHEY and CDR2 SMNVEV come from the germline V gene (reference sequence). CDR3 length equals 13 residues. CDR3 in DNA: TGTGCCAGCAGTTTTCACAGGGGCACTGAAGCTTTCTTT. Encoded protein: CASSFHRGTEAFF.

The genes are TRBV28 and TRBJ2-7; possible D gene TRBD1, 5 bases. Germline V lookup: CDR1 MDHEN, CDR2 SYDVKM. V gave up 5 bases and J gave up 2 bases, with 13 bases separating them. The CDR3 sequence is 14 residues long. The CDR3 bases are TGTGCCAGCAGTGGGGCCATAGAACCCTACGAGCAGTACTTC. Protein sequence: CASSGAIEPYEQYF.

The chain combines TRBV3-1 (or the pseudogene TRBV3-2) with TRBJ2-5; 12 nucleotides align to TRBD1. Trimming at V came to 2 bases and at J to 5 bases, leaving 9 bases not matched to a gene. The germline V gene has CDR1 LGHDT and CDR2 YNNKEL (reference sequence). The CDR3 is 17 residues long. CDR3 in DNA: TGTGCCAGCAGCCAAAACCCAGGGACAGGGGGCACGGAGACCCAGTACTTC. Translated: CASSQNPGTGGTETQYF.

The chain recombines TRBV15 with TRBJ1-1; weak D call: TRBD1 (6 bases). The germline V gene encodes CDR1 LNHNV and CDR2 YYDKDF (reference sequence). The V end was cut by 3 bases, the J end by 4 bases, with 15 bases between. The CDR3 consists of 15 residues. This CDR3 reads CATSSVDSGGTEAFF. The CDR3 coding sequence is TGTGCCACCAGCAGCGTGGACAGCGGGGGCACTGAAGCTTTCTTT.